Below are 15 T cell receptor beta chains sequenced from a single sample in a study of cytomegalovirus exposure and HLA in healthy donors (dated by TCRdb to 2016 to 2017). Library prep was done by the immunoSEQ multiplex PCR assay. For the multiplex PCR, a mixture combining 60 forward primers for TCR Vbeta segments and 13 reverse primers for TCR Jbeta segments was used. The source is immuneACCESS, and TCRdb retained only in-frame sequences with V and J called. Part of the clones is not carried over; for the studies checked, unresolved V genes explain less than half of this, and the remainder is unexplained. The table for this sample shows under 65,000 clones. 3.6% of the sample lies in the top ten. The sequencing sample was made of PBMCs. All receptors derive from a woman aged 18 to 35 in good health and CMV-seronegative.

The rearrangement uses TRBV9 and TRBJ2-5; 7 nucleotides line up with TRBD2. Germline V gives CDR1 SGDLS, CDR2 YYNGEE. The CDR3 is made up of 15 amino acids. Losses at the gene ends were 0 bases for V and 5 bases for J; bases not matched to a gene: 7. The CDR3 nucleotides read TGTGCCAGCAGCGTAGGGCCCTCCGGGGGGGAGACCCAGTACTTC. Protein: CASSVGPSGGETQYF. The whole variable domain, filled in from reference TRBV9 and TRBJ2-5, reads DSGVTQTPKHLITATGQRVTLRCSPRSGDLSVYWYQQSLDQGLQFLIQYYNGEERAKGNILERFSAQQFPDLHSELNLSSLELGDSALYFCASSVGPSGGETQYFGPGTRLLVL.

The CDR3 region has the DNA TGCGCCAGCAGCCGCCGACAGGGAGACAATGAGCAGTTCTTC. Translated, it gives CASSRRQGDNEQFF. This chain joins TRBV5-1 and TRBJ2-1, with 7 bases lining up with TRBD1. The CDR3 runs 14 residues. With V trimmed by 4 bases and J by 5 bases, 6 bases remained unmatched. Per the germline V gene, CDR1 is SGHRS and CDR2 is YFSETQ.

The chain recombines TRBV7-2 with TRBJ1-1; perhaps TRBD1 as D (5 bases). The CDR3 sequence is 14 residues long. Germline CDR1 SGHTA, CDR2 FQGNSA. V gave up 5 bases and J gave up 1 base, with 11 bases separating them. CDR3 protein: CASSNRLWNTEAFF. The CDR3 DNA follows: TGTGCCAGCAGCAACAGGCTTTGGAACACTGAAGCTTTCTTT.

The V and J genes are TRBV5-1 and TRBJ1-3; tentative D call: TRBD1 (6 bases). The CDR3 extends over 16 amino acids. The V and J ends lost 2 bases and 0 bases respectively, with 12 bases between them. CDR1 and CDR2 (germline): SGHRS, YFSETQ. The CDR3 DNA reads TGCGCCAGCAGCTTAGGGACACCTAGCTCTGGAAACACCATATATTTT. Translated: CASSLGTPSSGNTIYF.

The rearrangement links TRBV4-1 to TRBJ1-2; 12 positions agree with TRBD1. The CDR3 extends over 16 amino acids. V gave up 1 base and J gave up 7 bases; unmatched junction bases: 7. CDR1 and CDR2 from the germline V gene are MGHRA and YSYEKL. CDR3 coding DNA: TGCGCCAGCAGCCAAGTAGGGGGACAGGGGGCGGTTGGCTACACCTTC. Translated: CASSQVGGQGAVGYTF.

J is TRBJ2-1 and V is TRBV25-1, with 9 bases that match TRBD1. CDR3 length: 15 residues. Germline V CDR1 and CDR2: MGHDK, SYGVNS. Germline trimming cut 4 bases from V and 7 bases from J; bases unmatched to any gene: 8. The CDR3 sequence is CASSGDRELRNEQFF. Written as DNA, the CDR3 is TGTGCCAGCAGTGGGGACAGGGAGTTAAGGAATGAGCAGTTCTTC.

This CDR3 reads CAWYRGNTEAFF. The CDR3 DNA is TGTGCCTGGTACCGAGGGAACACTGAAGCTTTCTTT. V is TRBV30 and J is TRBJ1-1; no firm D call. Germline assignment: CDR1 GTSNPN and CDR2 SVGIG (reference sequence). The CDR3 runs 12 residues. The ends were cut back, 5 bases at V and 1 base at J, with 8 bases in the middle.

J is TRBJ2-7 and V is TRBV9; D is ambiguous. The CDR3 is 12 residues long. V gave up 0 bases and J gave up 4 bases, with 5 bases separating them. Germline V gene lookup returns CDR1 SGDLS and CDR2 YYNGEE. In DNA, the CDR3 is TGTGCCAGCAGCGTAGACGGGTACGAGCAGTACTTC. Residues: CASSVDGYEQYF. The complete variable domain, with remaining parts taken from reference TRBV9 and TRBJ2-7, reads DSGVTQTPKHLITATGQRVTLRCSPRSGDLSVYWYQQSLDQGLQFLIQYYNGEERAKGNILERFSAQQFPDLHSELNLSSLELGDSALYFCASSVDGYEQYFGPGTRLTVT.

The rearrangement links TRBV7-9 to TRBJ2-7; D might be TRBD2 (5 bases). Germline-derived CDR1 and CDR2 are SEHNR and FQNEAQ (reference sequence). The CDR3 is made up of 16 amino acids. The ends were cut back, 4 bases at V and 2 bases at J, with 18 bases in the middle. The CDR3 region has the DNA TGTGCCAGCAGCTCAACGAGGGCCCTTTACGCCTACGAGCAGTACTTC. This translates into CASSSTRALYAYEQYF.

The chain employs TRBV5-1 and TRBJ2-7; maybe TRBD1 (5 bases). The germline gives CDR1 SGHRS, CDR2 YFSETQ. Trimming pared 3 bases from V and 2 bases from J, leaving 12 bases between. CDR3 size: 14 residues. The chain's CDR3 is CASSSQGIPYEQYF. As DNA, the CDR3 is TGCGCCAGCAGCTCTCAGGGTATCCCCTACGAGCAGTACTTC. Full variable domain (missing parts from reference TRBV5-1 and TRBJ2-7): KAGVTQTPRYLIKTRGQQVTLSCSPISGHRSVSWYQQTPGQGLQFLFEYFSETQRNKGNFPGRFSGRQFSNSRSEMNVSTLELGDSALYLCASSSQGIPYEQYFGPGTRLTVT.

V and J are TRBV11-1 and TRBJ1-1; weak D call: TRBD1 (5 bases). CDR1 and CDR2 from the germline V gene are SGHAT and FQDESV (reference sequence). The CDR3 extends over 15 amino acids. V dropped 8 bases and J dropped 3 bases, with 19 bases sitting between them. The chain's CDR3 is CASGTAGANYTEAFF. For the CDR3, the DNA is TGTGCCAGCGGAACCGCTGGGGCTAACTACACTGAAGCTTTCTTT.

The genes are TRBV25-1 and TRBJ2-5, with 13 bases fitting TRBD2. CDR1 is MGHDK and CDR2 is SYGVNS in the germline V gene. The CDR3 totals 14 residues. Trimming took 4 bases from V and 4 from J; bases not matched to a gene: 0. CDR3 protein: CASSGTSGGETQYF. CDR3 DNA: TGTGCCAGCAGTGGGACTAGCGGGGGAGAGACCCAGTACTTC. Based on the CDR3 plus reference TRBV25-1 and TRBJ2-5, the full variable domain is EADIYQTPRYLVIGTGKKITLECSQTMGHDKMYWYQQDPGMELHLIHYSYGVNSTEKGDLSSESTVSRIRTEHFPLTLESARPSHTSQYLCASSGTSGGETQYFGPGTRLLVL.

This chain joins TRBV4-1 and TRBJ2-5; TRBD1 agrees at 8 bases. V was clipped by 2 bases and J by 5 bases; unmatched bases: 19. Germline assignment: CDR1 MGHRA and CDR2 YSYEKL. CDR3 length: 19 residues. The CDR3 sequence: CASSQLLDRALYLQETQYF. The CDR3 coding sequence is TGCGCCAGCAGCCAACTCCTGGACAGGGCGCTTTATCTACAGGAGACCCAGTACTTC.

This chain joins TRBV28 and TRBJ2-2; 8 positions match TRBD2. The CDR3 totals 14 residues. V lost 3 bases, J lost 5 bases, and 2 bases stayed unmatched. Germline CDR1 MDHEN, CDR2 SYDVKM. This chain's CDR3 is CASSLPSGTGELFF. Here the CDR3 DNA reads TGTGCCAGCAGTTTGCCTAGCGGGACCGGGGAGCTGTTTTTT.

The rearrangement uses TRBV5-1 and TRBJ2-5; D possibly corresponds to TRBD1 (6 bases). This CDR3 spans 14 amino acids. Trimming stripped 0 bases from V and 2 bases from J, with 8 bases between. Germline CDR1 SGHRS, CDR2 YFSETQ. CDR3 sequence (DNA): TGCGCCAGCAGCTTGGTAGGACAGCAAGAGACCCAGTACTTC. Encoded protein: CASSLVGQQETQYF.